Listed below are T cell receptor beta chains from one sample, sequenced in a study of blood T cell repertoires in COVID-19. Sequencing used immunoSEQ multiplex PCR; TCRdb keeps in-frame clones, though not all of them. This sample yields 250,000 or so clones, of which about 87% are seen a single time; around 3.2% belongs to the top ten. Specimen: PBMCs or T cells enriched from blood (not recorded which). Every receptor here comes from a middle-aged woman who had been exposed to COVID-19. Each CDR3 is given with its conserved first and last residue. A D gene is named only where the DNA matches it firmly. Clone sizes are given selectively: once, few, many, or a class where the clone is expanded.

D	size	V	J	DNA	CDR3
NA	NA	TRBV5-1	TRBJ1-1	TGCGCCAGCAGTGGCGGGGTCGCGAACACTGAAGCTTTCTTT	CASSGGVANTEAFF
NA	NA	TRBV28	TRBJ1-2	TGTGCCAGCAGTTCGTCCGGAGGGTTAGGAAACTATGGCTACACCTTC	CASSSSGGLGNYGYTF
TRBD2	once	TRBV11-2	TRBJ2-7	TGTGCCAGCAGCTTAGATTTAGCGGGATACGAGCAGTACTTC	CASSLDLAGYEQYF
NA	NA	TRBV28	TRBJ1-1	TGTGCCAGCAGCGGGTGGGGGGAGAGCACTGAAGCTTTCTTT	CASSGWGESTEAFF
TRBD2	NA	TRBV30	TRBJ2-3	TGTGCCTGGAGTGGACTAGCGCAAACAGATACGCAGTATTTT	CAWSGLAQTDTQYF
NA	NA	TRBV5-1	TRBJ1-2	TGCGCCAGCAGCCCGGACAATCTTAGCTATGGCTACACCTTC	CASSPDNLSYGYTF
NA	few	TRBV11-2	TRBJ1-2	TGTGCCAGCAGCTCACAGTATTATGGCTACACCTTC	CASSSQYYGYTF
NA	many	TRBV7-9	TRBJ1-4	TGTGCCAGCAGCTTACCAGGCCCAACTAATGAAAAACTGTTTTTT	CASSLPGPTNEKLFF
TRBD1	NA	TRBV28	TRBJ1-4	TGTGCCAGCAGTTTACTTGGGACAGGGGGAAATGAAAAACTGTTTTTT	CASSLLGTGGNEKLFF
NA	NA	TRBV9	TRBJ2-1	TGTGCCAGCAGCGTAGCTCTGACAGGTTTGGGAAACAATGAGCAGTTCTTC	CASSVALTGLGNNEQFF
NA	NA	TRBV10-3	TRBJ1-1	TGTGCCATCAGCGGGGGATCTTTTGGAGCTTTCTTT	CAISGGSFGAFF
NA	once	TRBV19	TRBJ1-1	TGTGCCAGTAGTCTCCACAGGGAGTCCTTTGGGACTGAAGCTTTCTTT	CASSLHRESFGTEAFF
TRBD2	NA	TRBV2	TRBJ2-2	TGTGCCAGCGACGATGCGGGGGGAGTTAACACCGGGGAGCTGTTTTTT	CASDDAGGVNTGELFF
TRBD2	NA	TRBV25-1	TRBJ2-1	TGTGCCAGCGCGAGCTTATCTAGCGGGAGTTACAATGAGCAGTTCTTC	CASASLSSGSYNEQFF
TRBD2	NA	TRBV7-8	TRBJ2-1	TGTGCCAGCAGCTTAGCGAGGCTAGCGGGTTTTCCTGAGCAGTTCTTC	CASSLARLAGFPEQFF
TRBD1	NA	TRBV10-3	TRBJ1-1	TGTGCCATCAGACCGACAGGGAGAAACACTGAAGCTTTCTTT	CAIRPTGRNTEAFF
NA	NA	TRBV7-9	TRBJ2-1	TGTGCCAGCAGCTGGCGACTAAGCAGTTACAATGAGCAGTTCTTC	CASSWRLSSYNEQFF
TRBD1	NA	TRBV28	TRBJ1-2	TGTGCCAGCAGTTTCTCCAAAACAGGGGGCTATGGCTACACCTTC	CASSFSKTGGYGYTF
TRBD1	NA	TRBV3-1/TRBV3-2	TRBJ1-1	TGTGCCAGCAGCCATCAACGACAGGGTGGCACTGAAGCTTTCTTT	CASSHQRQGGTEAFF
NA	NA	TRBV18	TRBJ2-1	TGTGCCAGCTCACTCTCTGGGCCGGAGGGGTACAATGAGCAGTTCTTC	CASSLSGPEGYNEQFF
NA	NA	TRBV2	TRBJ1-1	TGTGCCAGCGCAGGGGACGGGCCGAACACTGAAGCTTTCTTT	CASAGDGPNTEAFF
NA	NA	TRBV28	TRBJ1-5	TGTGCCAGCAGTTTATTTCCCGGGGAGGGGCAGCCCCAGCATTTT	CASSLFPGEGQPQHF
NA	NA	TRBV5-1	TRBJ1-1	TGCGCCAGCGGACCATTACAGGGCACTGAAGCTTTCTTT	CASGPLQGTEAFF
TRBD1	NA	TRBV7-2	TRBJ1-1	TGTGCCAGCAGCTGGGACAGGGAAAACACTGAAGCTTTCTTT	CASSWDRENTEAFF
NA	NA	TRBV4-3	TRBJ1-1	TGCGCCAGCAGCCAAGCAGGGGTAAGAGGGACTGAAGCTTTCTTT	CASSQAGVRGTEAFF
NA	few	TRBV19	TRBJ1-2	TGTGCCAGTAGTATCAAGGAGTCTAGAGGCTACACCTTC	CASSIKESRGYTF
TRBD1	NA	TRBV19	TRBJ1-6	TGTGCCAGCGGGACAGGGTTCAATAATTCACCCCTCCACTTT	CASGTGFNNSPLHF
NA	NA	TRBV24-1	TRBJ2-1	TGTGCCACCAGTGATCACTCCTACGGGGAGAAGGACAATGAGCAGTTCTTC	CATSDHSYGEKDNEQFF
TRBD1	once	TRBV4-2	TRBJ2-4	TGTGCCAGCAGCCAAGACTCGGGACAGGTCCTTAACACAAAAAACATTCAGTACTTC	CASSQDSGQVLNTKNIQYF
NA	NA	TRBV28	TRBJ2-1	TGTGCCAGCTTGGGGGGAAGAGCCTACAATGAGCAGTTCTTC	CASLGGRAYNEQFF
TRBD2	NA	TRBV4-2	TRBJ2-2	TGTGCCAGCAGCCAAGATTTTAGGAGGGAGCGGGGGGACACCGGGGAGCTGTTTTTT	CASSQDFRRERGDTGELFF
NA	once	TRBV5-1	TRBJ1-1	TGCGCCAGCCTCCGCGACAGCTCAACGACTGAAGCTTTCTTT	CASLRDSSTTEAFF
TRBD2	NA	TRBV7-2	TRBJ2-5	TGTGCCAGCAGACACACTAGCGGGGGGTGGGAGACCCAGTACTTC	CASRHTSGGWETQYF
TRBD1	NA	TRBV7-8	TRBJ1-1	TGTGCCAGCAGCCCACAGGGGGCTGTGAACACTGAAGCTTTCTTT	CASSPQGAVNTEAFF
TRBD2	NA	TRBV7-9	TRBJ2-3	TGTGCCAGCAGCTTAGTTGGGTTTGCGGGAGGTGGCACAGATACGCAGTATTTT	CASSLVGFAGGGTDTQYF
NA	NA	TRBV6-2/TRBV6-3	TRBJ2-7	TGTGCCAGCAGCCCCTTCGGAGAAAAAATCGAGCAGTACTTC	CASSPFGEKIEQYF
TRBD2	few	TRBV3-1/TRBV3-2	TRBJ2-7	TGTGCCAGCAGCCATTCCGGGACTAGCGGGGGGACCAGCTCCTACGAGCAGTACTTC	CASSHSGTSGGTSSYEQYF
NA	once	TRBV5-4	TRBJ1-1	TGTGCCAGCAGCCCTATACAGGGAGCTGAAGCTTTCTTT	CASSPIQGAEAFF
TRBD1	NA	TRBV3-1/TRBV3-2	TRBJ2-2	TGTGCCAGCAGCGACAGGGGGGGCACCGGGGAGCTGTTTTTT	CASSDRGGTGELFF
TRBD1	NA	TRBV6-5	TRBJ2-7	TGTGCCAGCATAGACAGGGGGGCCTACGAGCAGTACTTC	CASIDRGAYEQYF
TRBD1	NA	TRBV2	TRBJ2-7	TGTGCCAGCAGTGGTACCGGGACAGGGGTCTCCTACGAGCAGTACTTC	CASSGTGTGVSYEQYF
NA	NA	TRBV5-8	TRBJ2-7	TGTGCCAGCAGCTTGCCGTCAGTTCAGTACTTC	CASSLPSVQYF
TRBD2	NA	TRBV7-3	TRBJ2-1	TGTGCCAGCAGCCCAGCGGGAGGACCCTACAATGAGCAGTTCTTC	CASSPAGGPYNEQFF
NA	NA	TRBV7-2	TRBJ1-6	TGTGCCAGCAGCTTCCTACAGGTTTTGGGTTCACCCCTCCACTTT	CASSFLQVLGSPLHF
TRBD2	once	TRBV9	TRBJ2-3	TGTGCCAGCAGCCGACGACTAGCGGGGGGACCCAGGGGATACACAGATACGCAGTATTTT	CASSRRLAGGPRGYTDTQYF
TRBD2	NA	TRBV4-1	TRBJ2-3	TGCGCCAGCAGCCAAGATCGAGCGGGAGGGCCGATGACAGATACGCAGTATTTT	CASSQDRAGGPMTDTQYF
NA	NA	TRBV23-1	TRBJ2-1	TGCGCCAGCAGCTCCAGCCGACAGGGAGGTGAGCAGTTCTTC	CASSSSRQGGEQFF
NA	NA	TRBV4-1	TRBJ1-1	TGCGCCAGCAGCCAAGTAAGAGGGTCGGCTGAAGCTTTCTTT	CASSQVRGSAEAFF
NA	few	TRBV19	TRBJ2-3	TGTGCCAGTAGTTACAGGGATAAGACAGATACGCAGTATTTT	CASSYRDKTDTQYF
TRBD1	NA	TRBV5-4	TRBJ2-3	TGTGCCAGCAGAGAACGGGACAGGGGGTCAGATACGCAGTATTTT	CASRERDRGSDTQYF